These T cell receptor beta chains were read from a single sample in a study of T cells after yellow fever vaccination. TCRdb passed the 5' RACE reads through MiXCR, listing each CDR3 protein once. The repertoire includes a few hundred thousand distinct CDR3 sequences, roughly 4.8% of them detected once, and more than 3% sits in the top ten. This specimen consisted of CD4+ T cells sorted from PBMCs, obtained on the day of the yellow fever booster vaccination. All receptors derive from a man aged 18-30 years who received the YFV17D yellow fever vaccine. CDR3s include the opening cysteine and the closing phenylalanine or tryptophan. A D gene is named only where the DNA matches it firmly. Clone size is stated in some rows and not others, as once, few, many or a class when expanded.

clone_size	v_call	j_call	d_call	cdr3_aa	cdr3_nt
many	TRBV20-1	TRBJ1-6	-	CSADRRGGFRNSPLHF	TGCAGTGCCGACCGTCGGGGAGGGTTCCGTAATTCACCCCTCCACTTT
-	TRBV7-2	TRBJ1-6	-	CASSLVPSGSPLHF	TGTGCCAGCAGCTTAGTGCCCTCCGGTTCACCCCTCCACTTT
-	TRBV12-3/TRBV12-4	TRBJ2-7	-	CASSFDRGASAYEQYF	TGTGCCAGCAGTTTCGATCGTGGGGCTAGCGCCTACGAGCAGTACTTC
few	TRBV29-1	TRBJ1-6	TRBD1	CSYRDRDYNSPLHF	TGCAGCTACCGGGACAGGGATTATAATTCACCCCTCCACTTT
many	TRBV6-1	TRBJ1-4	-	CASSPRTQKLFF	TGTGCCAGCAGTCCACGGACACAAAAACTGTTTTTT
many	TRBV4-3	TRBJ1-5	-	CASSEWGNQPQHF	TGCGCCAGCAGTGAATGGGGCAATCAGCCCCAGCATTTT
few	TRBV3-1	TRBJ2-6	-	CASSPLGAGANVLTF	TGTGCCAGCAGCCCGTTGGGGGCAGGGGCCAACGTCCTGACTTTC
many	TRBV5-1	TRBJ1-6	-	CASSPDAGRYSPLHF	TGCGCCAGCAGCCCGGACGCAGGGAGGTATTCACCCCTCCACTTT
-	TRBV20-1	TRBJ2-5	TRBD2	CSARDRGRLAGASETQYF	TGCAGTGCTAGAGACAGGGGGCGCCTAGCGGGGGCCTCCGAGACCCAGTACTTC
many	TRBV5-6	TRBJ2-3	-	CASSKTGPSTDTQYF	TGTGCCAGCAGCAAAACGGGACCGAGCACAGATACGCAGTATTTT
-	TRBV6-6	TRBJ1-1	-	CGSGGRPNTEAFF	TGTGGATCGGGGGGCAGGCCCAACACTGAAGCTTTCTTT
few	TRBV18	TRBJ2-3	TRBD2	CASSRTAGGRTDTQYF	TGTGCCAGCTCACGAACGGCGGGGGGGCGCACAGATACGCAGTATTTT
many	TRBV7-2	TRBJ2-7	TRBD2	CASSSYPPRGVYEQYF	TGTGCCAGCAGCTCCTACCCCCCCCGGGGGGTTTACGAGCAGTACTTC
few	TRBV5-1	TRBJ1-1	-	CASMLGQFGEAFF	TGCGCCAGCATGCTGGGACAATTCGGTGAAGCTTTCTTT
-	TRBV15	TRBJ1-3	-	CATGQSGNTIYF	TGTGCCACCGGCCAGTCTGGAAACACCATATATTTT
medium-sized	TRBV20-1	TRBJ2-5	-	CSARDLRQAEETQYF	TGCAGTGCTAGAGATCTGAGGCAGGCCGAAGAGACCCAGTACTTC
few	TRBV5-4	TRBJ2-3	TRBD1	CASSRTGGTDTQYF	TGTGCCAGCAGCAGGACAGGGGGCACAGATACGCAGTATTTT
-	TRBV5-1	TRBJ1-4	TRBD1	CASSFGQGAEKLFF	TGCGCCAGCAGCTTCGGGCAGGGGGCTGAAAAACTGTTTTTT
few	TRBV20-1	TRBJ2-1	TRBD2	CSARELAGVIKEFF	TGCAGTGCTAGAGAACTAGCGGGCGTAATTAAGGAGTTCTTC
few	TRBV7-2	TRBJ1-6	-	CASGDNSPLHF	TGTGCCAGTGGAGATAATTCACCCCTCCACTTT
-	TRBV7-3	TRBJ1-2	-	CASSLGGPMGGYTF	TGTGCCAGCAGCTTAGGGGGGCCGATGGGGGGCTACACCTTC
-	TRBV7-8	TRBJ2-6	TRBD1	CASSGDRGLTGANVLTF	TGTGCCAGCAGCGGGGACAGGGGGCTAACTGGGGCCAACGTCCTGACTTTC
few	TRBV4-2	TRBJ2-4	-	CASSQGMGREAKNIQYF	TGTGCCAGCAGCCAAGGGATGGGGCGTGAGGCCAAAAACATTCAGTACTTC
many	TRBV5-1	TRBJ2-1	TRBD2	CASSLEWTSGYANEQFF	TGCGCCAGCAGCTTGGAGTGGACTAGCGGGTACGCCAATGAGCAGTTCTTC
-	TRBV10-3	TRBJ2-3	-	CAISRTGGSTDTQYF	TGTGCCATCAGTCGAACGGGGGGCAGCACAGATACGCAGTATTTT
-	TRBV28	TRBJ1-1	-	CASRKRQADGEAFF	TGTGCCAGCAGGAAGAGACAGGCCGACGGCGAAGCTTTCTTT
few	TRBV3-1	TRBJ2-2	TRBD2	CASSQDGTSPLTNTGELFF	TGTGCCAGCAGCCAAGATGGGACTAGCCCGTTAACGAACACCGGGGAGCTGTTTTTT
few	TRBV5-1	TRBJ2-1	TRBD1	CASSLGAGTGVGDEQFF	TGCGCCAGCAGCTTGGGGGCCGGGACAGGGGTGGGCGATGAGCAGTTCTTC
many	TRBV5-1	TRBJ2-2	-	CASSTNTNTGELFF	TGCGCCAGCAGCACTAACACAAACACCGGGGAGCTGTTTTTT
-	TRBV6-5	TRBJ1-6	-	CASRIYNSPLHF	TGTGCCAGTAGGATCTATAATTCACCCCTCCACTTT
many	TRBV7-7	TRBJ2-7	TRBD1	CASSRDRGGEQYF	TGTGCCAGCAGCCGAGACAGGGGAGGCGAGCAGTACTTC
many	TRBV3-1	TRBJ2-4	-	CASSQLAKNIQYF	TGTGCCAGCAGCCAGCTAGCCAAAAACATTCAGTACTTC
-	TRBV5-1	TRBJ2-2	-	CASSLGQRNTGELFF	TGCGCCAGCAGCTTAGGACAAAGGAACACCGGGGAGCTGTTTTTT
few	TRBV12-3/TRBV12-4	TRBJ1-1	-	CASNLFQNTEAFF	TGTGCCAGCAACCTTTTCCAGAACACTGAAGCTTTCTTT
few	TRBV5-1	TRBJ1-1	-	CASSLTHTGVGTEAFF	TGCGCCAGCAGCTTGACCCACACCGGCGTGGGCACTGAAGCTTTCTTT
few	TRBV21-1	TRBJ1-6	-	CASWDSGNSPLHF	TGTGCCAGCTGGGACAGCGGGAATTCACCCCTCCACTTT
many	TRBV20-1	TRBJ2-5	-	CSAEPPKETQYF	TGCAGTGCTGAGCCGCCGAAAGAGACCCAGTACTTC
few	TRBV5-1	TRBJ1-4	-	CASSSKAGAPGSERKRLFF	TGCGCCAGCAGCTCAAAAGCAGGGGCCCCTGGAAGTGAGAGGAAAAGACTGTTTTTT
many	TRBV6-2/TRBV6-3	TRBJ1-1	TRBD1	CASSYSSFGQGKFEAFF	TGTGCCAGCAGTTACTCGTCTTTCGGACAGGGGAAATTTGAAGCTTTCTTT
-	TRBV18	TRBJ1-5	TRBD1	CASSRDRVGLGQPQHF	TGTGCCAGCTCTCGTGACAGGGTTGGTTTAGGACAGCCCCAGCATTTT
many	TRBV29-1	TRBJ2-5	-	CSVDPASDRGGTQYF	TGCAGCGTTGATCCTGCGTCAGACAGAGGGGGGACCCAGTACTTC
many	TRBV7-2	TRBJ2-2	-	CASSRDPTNTGELFF	TGTGCCAGCAGCAGGGACCCCACGAACACCGGGGAGCTGTTTTTT